A selection of T cell receptor beta chains follows, all from one sample in a study of memory CD4+ T cells and cytomegalovirus serostatus. Sequencing was performed with immunoSEQ multiplex PCR; in TCRdb, only in-frame clones are kept and a portion is missing. The sample has 50,000 or so clones, 70% to 85% seen once; the top ten hold about 0.6%. The sample taken for sequencing was memory CD4+ T cells from blood. These receptor sequences come from an adult in good health and CMV-seronegative. Each CDR3 is given with its conserved first and last residue. A D gene is named only where the DNA matches it firmly. Not every row has a clone size; where given, it reads once, few, many or a size class.

>TRBV12-5|.|.|17|TRBJ1-5
CASGLDRPLVEGQPQHF
TGTGCTAGTGGTTTGGATAGACCCTTGGTGGAAGGTCAGCCCCAGCATTTT
>TRBV4-2|.|.|15|TRBJ2-1
CASSPSSGNNNEQFF
TGTGCCAGCAGCCCTTCAAGCGGAAACAACAATGAGCAGTTCTTC
>TRBV11-3|.|.|14|TRBJ2-7
CASSLESKGGEQYF
TGTGCCAGCAGCTTAGAGAGCAAGGGTGGCGAGCAGTACTTC
>TRBV5-1|.|.|14|TRBJ2-3
CASSLDSGTDTQYF
TGCGCCAGCAGCTTGGATTCGGGCACAGATACGCAGTATTTT
>TRBV27|.|.|14|TRBJ2-1
CASSLTMGGGEQFF
TGTGCCAGCAGTTTAACTATGGGGGGCGGGGAGCAGTTCTTC
>TRBV18|.|.|18|TRBJ2-3
CASSPNPPDGVSTDTQYF
TGTGCCAGCTCACCAAACCCTCCCGACGGCGTTAGCACAGATACGCAGTATTTT
>TRBV6-6|TRBD1|.|13|TRBJ2-7
CASSPGQALEQYF
TGTGCCAGCAGCCCCGGACAGGCCTTGGAGCAGTACTTC
>TRBV6-1|.|.|13|TRBJ2-7
CASSDRPSYEQYF
TGTGCCAGCAGTGACAGGCCTTCCTACGAGCAGTACTTC
>TRBV27|.|once|17|TRBJ1-1
CASSFLGHFQENTEAFF
TGTGCCAGCAGTTTCCTTGGACATTTCCAGGAGAACACTGAAGCTTTCTTT
>TRBV5-1|TRBD1|.|15|TRBJ1-4
CASSLEGQGDEKLFF
TGCGCCAGCAGCTTGGAGGGACAGGGAGATGAAAAACTGTTTTTT
>TRBV11-3|.|.|15|TRBJ2-1
CASSQDRLAYNEQFF
TGTGCCAGCAGCCAGGACAGACTAGCATACAATGAGCAGTTCTTC
>TRBV28|.|.|15|TRBJ1-6
CASSTRTADNSPLHF
TGTGCCAGCAGTACCCGGACAGCTGATAATTCACCCCTCCACTTT
>TRBV25-1|.|.|13|TRBJ1-1
CASRRTGNTEAFF
TGTGCCAGCAGACGGACGGGGAACACTGAAGCTTTCTTT
>TRBV5-4|TRBD1|once|14|TRBJ2-7
CASSRGQGGYEQYF
TGTGCCAGCAGCCGAGGACAGGGGGGCTACGAGCAGTACTTC
>TRBV25-1|.|.|14|TRBJ1-1
CASSVTTGNTEAFF
TGTGCCAGCAGCGTAACGACTGGGAACACTGAAGCTTTCTTT
>TRBV6-6|TRBD1|.|14|TRBJ1-5
CASTRGTGDQPQHF
TGTGCCAGCACCAGAGGGACAGGGGATCAGCCCCAGCATTTT
>TRBV11-2|TRBD2|.|16|TRBJ2-3
CASSSLAGESTDTQYF
TGTGCCAGCAGCTCACTAGCGGGGGAAAGCACAGATACGCAGTATTTT
>TRBV11-2|.|.|14|TRBJ1-4
CASNPGHTNEKLFF
TGTGCCAGCAATCCCGGACACACTAATGAAAAACTGTTTTTT
>TRBV18|TRBD1|.|14|TRBJ2-7
CASSPEGASYEQYF
TGTGCCAGCTCACCAGAGGGGGCCTCCTACGAGCAGTACTTC
>TRBV7-9|.|.|16|TRBJ1-2
CASSITSTGANYGYTF
TGTGCCAGCAGCATCACCTCGACAGGTGCGAACTATGGCTACACCTTC
>TRBV6-6|TRBD1|.|14|TRBJ1-5
CASTTAGGGQPQHF
TGTGCCAGCACTACCGCAGGGGGCGGTCAGCCCCAGCATTTT
>TRBV19|.|.|14|TRBJ2-5
CASSSPDGPGTQYF
TGTGCCAGTAGTTCGCCGGACGGGCCGGGGACCCAGTACTTC
>TRBV6-5|TRBD1|few|15|TRBJ2-2
CASSYTGVGAGELFF
TGTGCCAGCAGTTACACAGGGGTGGGGGCCGGGGAGCTGTTTTTT
>TRBV7-9|.|.|14|TRBJ1-1
CASSLEGRGTEAFF
TGTGCCAGCAGCTTGGAGGGTCGGGGCACTGAAGCTTTCTTT
>TRBV2|TRBD2|.|14|TRBJ2-5
CASRTGLGQETQYF
TGTGCCAGCAGGACGGGACTAGGGCAAGAGACCCAGTACTTC
>TRBV27|TRBD2|.|16|TRBJ2-1
CASKPTSGAPYNEQFF
TGTGCCAGCAAACCGACTAGCGGGGCCCCCTACAATGAGCAGTTCTTC
>TRBV27|.|.|16|TRBJ1-1
CASSLYWTPVNTEAFF
TGTGCCAGCAGTTTATATTGGACACCGGTGAACACTGAAGCTTTCTTT
>TRBV9|.|.|13|TRBJ1-1
CASSVGSNTEAFF
TGTGCCAGCAGCGTCGGATCGAACACTGAAGCTTTCTTT
>TRBV14|.|.|13|TRBJ1-1
CASSQDAEGRAFF
TGTGCCAGCAGCCAAGATGCGGAGGGTCGGGCTTTCTTT
>TRBV19|.|few|14|TRBJ1-2
CASSTGRLNYGYTF
TGTGCCAGTAGTACGGGACGATTAAACTATGGCTACACCTTC
>TRBV19|.|.|14|TRBJ2-1
CASNIGGEVNEQFF
TGTGCCAGTAATATCGGGGGAGAGGTCAATGAGCAGTTCTTC